The 2 T cell receptor beta chains given below trace back to one sample, sequenced in a study of neurological immune-mediated disorders. MiXCR, applied by TCRdb to the 5' RACE reads, yields one record per CDR3 protein. The data contain some 65,000 distinct CDR3 sequences, more than 3.5% of them seen just once; the ten biggest clones take up just over 2.5%. The material sequenced was PBMCs. All receptors derive from a man aged 50 or older with multiple sclerosis.

This clonotype was detected many times. This chain uses TRBV9 with TRBJ2-2, with TRBD1 matching 11 bases. V shed 2 bases and J 4 bases; nucleotides not matched to a gene: 4. CDR1 and CDR2 from the germline V gene are SGDLS and YYNGEE. This CDR3 is 16 amino acids long. CDR3 sequence (DNA): TGTGCCAGCAGCGTCGCCGGGACAGGGGGCACCGGGGAGCTGTTTTTT. As protein: CASSVAGTGGTGELFF.

This clonotype was counted a few times. A much larger clone differs by one base, so this may be a read error. This CDR3 reads CASSANPTGTGTEAFF. CDR3 nucleotide sequence: TGTGCCAGCAGTGCAAACCCGACAGGGACGGGCACTGAAGCTTTCTTT. This chain joins TRBV25-1 and TRBJ1-1; TRBD1 matches at 7 bases. Germline V CDR1 and CDR2: MGHDK, SYGVNS. The CDR3 length is 16 residues. The V gene end was trimmed by 4 bases and the J gene end by 4 bases; junction bases not matched to a gene: 12.